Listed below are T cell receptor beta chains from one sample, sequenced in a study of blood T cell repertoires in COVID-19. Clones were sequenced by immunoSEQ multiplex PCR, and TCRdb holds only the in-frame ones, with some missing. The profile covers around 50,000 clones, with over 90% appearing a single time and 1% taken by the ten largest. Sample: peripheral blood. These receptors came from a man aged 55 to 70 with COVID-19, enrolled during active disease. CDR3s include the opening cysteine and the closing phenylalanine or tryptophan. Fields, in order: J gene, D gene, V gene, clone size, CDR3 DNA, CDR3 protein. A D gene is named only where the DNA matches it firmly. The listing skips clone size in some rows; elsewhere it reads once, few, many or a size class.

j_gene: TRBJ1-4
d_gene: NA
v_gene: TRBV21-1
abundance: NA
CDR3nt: TGTGCCAGCAGCAAAGATAGGTCAGACTATCCAACTAATGAAAAACTGTTTTTT
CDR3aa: CASSKDRSDYPTNEKLFF

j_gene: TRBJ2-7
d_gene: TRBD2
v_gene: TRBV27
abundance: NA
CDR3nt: TGTGCCAGCAGTTTTTCGGGGCGAGGCGGGGGGCGGTACGAGCAGTACTTC
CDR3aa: CASSFSGRGGGRYEQYF

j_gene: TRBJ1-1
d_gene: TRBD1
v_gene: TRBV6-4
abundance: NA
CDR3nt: TGTGCCAGCAGTGAACTAGACAGGGTTGATGTTACTGAAGCTTTCTTT
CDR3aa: CASSELDRVDVTEAFF

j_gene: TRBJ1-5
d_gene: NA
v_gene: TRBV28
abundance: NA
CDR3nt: TGTGCCAGCAGCTTAACGGTGAGCAATCAGCCCCAGCATTTT
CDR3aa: CASSLTVSNQPQHF

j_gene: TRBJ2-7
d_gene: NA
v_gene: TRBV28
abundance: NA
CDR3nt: TGTGCCAGCAGCGTCCCTAGGGTGGGGGGCGAGCAGTACTTC
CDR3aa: CASSVPRVGGEQYF

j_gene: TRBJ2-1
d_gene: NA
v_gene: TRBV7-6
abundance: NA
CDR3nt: TGTGCCAGCAGCTTCATAGATCTAAGCTCCTACAATGAGCAGTTCTTC
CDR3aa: CASSFIDLSSYNEQFF

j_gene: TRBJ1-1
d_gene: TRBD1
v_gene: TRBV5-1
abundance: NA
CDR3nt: TGCGCCAGCAGGATGACAGGGGGCCTCACTGAAGCTTTCTTT
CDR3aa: CASRMTGGLTEAFF

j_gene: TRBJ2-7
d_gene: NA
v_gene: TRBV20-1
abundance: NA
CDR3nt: TGCAGTGCTCTAGACTACGAGCAGTACTTC
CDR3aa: CSALDYEQYF

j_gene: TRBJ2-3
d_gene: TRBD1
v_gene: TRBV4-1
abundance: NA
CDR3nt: TGCGCCAGCAGCCAAGATGGCGGGACAGGCCTTACGCAGTATTTT
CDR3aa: CASSQDGGTGLTQYF

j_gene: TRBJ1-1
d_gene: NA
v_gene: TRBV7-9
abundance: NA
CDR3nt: TGTGCCAGCAGTTCCCGTTTGGGCGCGAACACTGAAGCTTTCTTT
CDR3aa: CASSSRLGANTEAFF

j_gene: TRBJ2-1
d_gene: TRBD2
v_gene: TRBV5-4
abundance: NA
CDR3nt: TGTGCCAGCAGCCTTCCCCCCGGCGGGGGGGATGGGGGTGAGCAGTTCTTC
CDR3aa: CASSLPPGGGDGGEQFF

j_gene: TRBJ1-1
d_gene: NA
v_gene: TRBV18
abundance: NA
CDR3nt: TGTGCCAGCTCACCGGAGACAGGCACTGAAGCTTTCTTT
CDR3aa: CASSPETGTEAFF

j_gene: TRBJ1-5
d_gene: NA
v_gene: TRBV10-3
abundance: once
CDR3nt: TGTGCCATCCATGCCCCCGAGGACAGCCTCAATCAGCCCCAGCATTTT
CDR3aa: CAIHAPEDSLNQPQHF

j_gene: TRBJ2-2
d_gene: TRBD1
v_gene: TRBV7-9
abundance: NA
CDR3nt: TGTGCCAGCAGCCCAGGGACAGCGAACACCGGGGAGCTGTTTTTT
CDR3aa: CASSPGTANTGELFF

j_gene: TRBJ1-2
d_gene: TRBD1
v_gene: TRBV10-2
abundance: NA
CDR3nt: TGCGCCAGTACAGGGGGCGCCGGCTATGGCTACACCTTC
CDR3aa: CASTGGAGYGYTF